The sequence of this TCR beta chain was determined in a study of regulatory T cells in long-lasting Graves disease. CDR3 length: 13 amino acids. Germline V gene lookup returns CDR1 SNHLY and CDR2 FYNNEI. General study findings and limits: Newly diagnosed patients had higher TCR diversity than persistent Graves' patients did.

Time point described: persistent/refractory GD, antithyroid drugs over 5 years with positive TRAb. PBMC-extracted RNA yielded the TCR library. Patients with Graves' disease were diagnosed by American Thyroid Association guidelines. According to the study, TCR beta libraries were built with iRepertoire HTBI primers and CDR3-region Arm-PCR. TCRdb processed the multiplex PCR reads anew with MiXCR; each CDR3 protein has one entry. Of 600,000 to 800,000 distinct CDR3 sequences listed, about 32% are singletons. Turning to this clonotype: The target antigen is unknown. With a much larger clone just one base away, this may be a read error.

This sample comprised peripheral blood mononuclear cells (PBMCs), obtained when the disease was refractory, from a patient treated with antithyroid drugs. The sequence derives from a female donor with Graves disease. The rearrangement uses TRBV2 and TRBJ2-1; D may be TRBD2 (6 bases). This chain's CDR3 is CATSSDLDNEQSF. Here the CDR3 DNA reads TGTGCCACCTCTAGCGATCTCGACAATGAGCAGTCCTTC.